This TCR beta chain was identified during a study of CD8 T cells in Susac syndrome. Random hexamers were used to reverse transcribe an amount of about 0.45 to 1 ug RNA. TCRdb independently ran MiXCR on the immunoSEQ multiplex PCR reads; one entry per CDR3 protein. The profile shows 95,000 or so distinct CDR3 sequences, 80% to 95% of them singletons. The V gene end was trimmed by 1 base and the J gene end by 5 bases; junction bases not matched to a gene: 5. Germline-derived CDR1 and CDR2 are SGHRS and YFSETQ. There are 14 residues in the CDR3. Source material: CD8+ T cells from PBMCs. The V call is TRBV5-1, the J call TRBJ2-5; 7 positions agree with TRBD1. This clonotype originated in a human donor in good health. The CDR3 DNA reads as TGCGCCAGCAGCTTGATTAGGGGGCAGGAGACCCAGTACTTC. Its translation is CASSLIRGQETQYF.